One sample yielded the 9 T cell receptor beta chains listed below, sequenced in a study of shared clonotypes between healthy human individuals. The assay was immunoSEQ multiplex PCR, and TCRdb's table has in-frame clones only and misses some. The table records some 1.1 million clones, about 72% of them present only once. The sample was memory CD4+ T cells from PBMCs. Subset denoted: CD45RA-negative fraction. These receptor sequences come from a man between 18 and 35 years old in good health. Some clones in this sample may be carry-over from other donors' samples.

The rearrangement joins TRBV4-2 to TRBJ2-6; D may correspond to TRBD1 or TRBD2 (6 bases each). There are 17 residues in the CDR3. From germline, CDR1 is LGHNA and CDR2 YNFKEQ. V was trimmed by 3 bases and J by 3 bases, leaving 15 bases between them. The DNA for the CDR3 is TGTGCCAGCAGCCAGGTGGGGGGCGCTGGTGGGGCCAACGTCCTGACTTTC. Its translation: CASSQVGGAGGANVLTF.

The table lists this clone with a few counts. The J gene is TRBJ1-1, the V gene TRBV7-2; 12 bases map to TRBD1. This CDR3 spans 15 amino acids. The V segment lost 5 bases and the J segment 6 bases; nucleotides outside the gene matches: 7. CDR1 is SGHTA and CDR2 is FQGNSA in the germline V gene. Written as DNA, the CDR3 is TGTGCCAGCAGCACCCCGGGACAGGGGGCGCCTGAAGCTTTCTTT. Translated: CASSTPGQGAPEAFF. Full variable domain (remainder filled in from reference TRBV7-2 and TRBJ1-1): GAGVSQSPSNKVTEKGKDVELRCDPISGHTALYWYRQSLGQGLEFLIYFQGNSAPDKSGLPSDRFSAERTGGSVSTLTIQRTQQEDSAVYLCASSTPGQGAPEAFFGQGTRLTVV.

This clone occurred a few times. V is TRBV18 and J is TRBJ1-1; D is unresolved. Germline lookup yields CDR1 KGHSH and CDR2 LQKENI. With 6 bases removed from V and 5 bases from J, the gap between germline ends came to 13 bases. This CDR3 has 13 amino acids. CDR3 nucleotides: TGTGCCAGCTCTCCCCCGGCTCGGACTGAAGCTTTCTTT. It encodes CASSPPARTEAFF.

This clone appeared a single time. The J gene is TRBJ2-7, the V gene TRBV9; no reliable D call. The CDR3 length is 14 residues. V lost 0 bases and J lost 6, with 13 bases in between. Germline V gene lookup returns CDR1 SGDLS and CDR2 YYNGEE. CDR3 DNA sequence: TGTGCCAGCAGCGTAGATATAGGGATCACCGAGCAGTACTTC. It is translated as CASSVDIGITEQYF. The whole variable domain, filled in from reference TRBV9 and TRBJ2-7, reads DSGVTQTPKHLITATGQRVTLRCSPRSGDLSVYWYQQSLDQGLQFLIQYYNGEERAKGNILERFSAQQFPDLHSELNLSSLELGDSALYFCASSVDIGITEQYFGPGTRLTVT.

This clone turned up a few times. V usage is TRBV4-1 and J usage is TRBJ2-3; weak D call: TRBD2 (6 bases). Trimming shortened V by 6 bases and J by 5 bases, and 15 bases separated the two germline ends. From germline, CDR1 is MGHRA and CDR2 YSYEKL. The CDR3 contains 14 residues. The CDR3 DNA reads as TGCGCCAGCAGTTCCGGGGGATCTGGAGATACGCAGTATTTT. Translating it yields CASSSGGSGDTQYF.

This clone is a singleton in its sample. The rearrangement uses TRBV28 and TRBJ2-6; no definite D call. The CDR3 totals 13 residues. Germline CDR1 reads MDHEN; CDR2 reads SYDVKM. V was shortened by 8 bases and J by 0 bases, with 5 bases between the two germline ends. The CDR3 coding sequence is TGTGCCAGCGGAATCTCTGGGGCCAACGTCCTGACTTTC. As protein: CASGISGANVLTF. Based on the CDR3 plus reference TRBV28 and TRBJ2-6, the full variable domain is DVKVTQSSRYLVKRTGEKVFLECVQDMDHENMFWYRQDPGLGLRLIYFSYDVKMKEKGDIPEGYSVSREKKERFSLILESASTNQTSMYLCASGISGANVLTFGAGSRLTVL.

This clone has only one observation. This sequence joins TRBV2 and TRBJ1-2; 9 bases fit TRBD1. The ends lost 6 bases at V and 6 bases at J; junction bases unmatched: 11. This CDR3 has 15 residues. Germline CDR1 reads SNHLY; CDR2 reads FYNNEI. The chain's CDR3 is CASRDHGQGRDGYTF. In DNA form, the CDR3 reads TGTGCCAGCAGGGACCACGGACAGGGGAGAGATGGCTACACCTTC.

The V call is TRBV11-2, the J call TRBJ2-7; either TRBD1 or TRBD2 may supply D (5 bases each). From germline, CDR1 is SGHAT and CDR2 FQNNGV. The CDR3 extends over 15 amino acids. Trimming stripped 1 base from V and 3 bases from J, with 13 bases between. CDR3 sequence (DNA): TGTGCCAGCAGCTTAGGGGCCGGGACCAACTACGAGCAGTACTTC. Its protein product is CASSLGAGTNYEQYF.

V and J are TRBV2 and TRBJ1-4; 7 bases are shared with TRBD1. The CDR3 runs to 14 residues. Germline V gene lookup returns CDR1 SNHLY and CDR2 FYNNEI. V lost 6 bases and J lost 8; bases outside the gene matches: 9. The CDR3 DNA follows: TGTGCCAGCAGAAACACAGGGGCGGGAGAAAAACTGTTTTTT. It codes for CASRNTGAGEKLFF.